The 4 T cell receptor beta chains listed next were all sequenced from one sample in a study of memory CD4+ T cells and cytomegalovirus serostatus. Single viable CD3+CD4+CD8-CD45RO+ cells were sorted as the memory CD4+ T cells. Some clones are missing from TCRdb's copy, which holds only in-frame ones; the method was immunoSEQ multiplex PCR. This table holds about 82,000 clones, over 80% found once. What was sequenced was memory CD4+ T cells from blood. Receptor source: an adult in good health and CMV-seronegative.

The table lists this clone with a few counts. The J gene is TRBJ1-3, the V gene TRBV7-8, with a tentative D call TRBD1 (6 bases). The CDR3 has 17 residues. Germline CDR1 and CDR2: SGHVS and FQNEAQ. The V and J ends lost 5 bases and 0 bases respectively, with 17 bases between them. In DNA form, the CDR3 reads TGTGCCAGCAGCCGCGAGGGGGAGCCCTCCTCTGGAAACACCATATATTTT. This codes for CASSREGEPSSGNTIYF.

This clone was observed a few times. The rearrangement links TRBV9 to TRBJ1-2; maybe TRBD1 (6 bases). This CDR3 is 12 amino acids long. Germline CDR1 SGDLS, CDR2 YYNGEE. V was clipped by 3 bases and J by 7 bases, with 10 bases between them. This CDR3 is CASSAQGSGYTF. DNA for the CDR3: TGTGCCAGCAGCGCACAGGGTAGTGGCTACACCTTC.

The rearrangement joins TRBV30 to TRBJ2-7, with D maybe TRBD1 (5 bases). The CDR3 runs to 13 residues. Trimming removed 2 bases at V and 6 bases at J, with 14 bases between. Germline CDR1 is GTSNPN and CDR2 is SVGIG (reference sequence). CDR3 residues: CAWSMNRGAEQYF. The CDR3 DNA reads as TGTGCCTGGAGTATGAATAGGGGCGCCGAGCAGTACTTC. Supplemented by reference TRBV30 and TRBJ2-7, the full variable domain reads SQTIHQWPATLVQPVGSPLSLECTVEGTSNPNLYWYRQAAGRGLQLLFYSVGIGQISSEVPQNLSASRPQDRQFILSSKKLLLSDSGFYLCAWSMNRGAEQYFGPGTRLTVT.

The CDR3 DNA reads as TGTGCCAGCAGCTCTGACACAATTTCAGCTTTCTTT. It translates to CASSSDTISAFF. The chain links TRBV7-9 to TRBJ1-1; D remains unclear. CDR3 size: 12 residues. From germline, CDR1 is SEHNR and CDR2 FQNEAQ (reference sequence). With 4 bases removed from V and 10 bases from J, the gap between germline ends came to 13 bases.